This TCR beta chain was sequenced in a study of blood T cell repertoires in COVID-19. Overall study: Acute and convalescent COVID-19 samples came from the United States, Italy and Spain. T cells, B-cell-depleted T cells, or PBMCs provided the cDNA or gDNA that served as material.

The CDR3 runs to 17 residues. With 4 bases removed from V and 5 bases from J, the gap between germline ends came to 24 bases. Germline CDR1 is SGHAT and CDR2 is FQNNGV. Original analysis: Reference gene primers were amplified, and this amplification served to estimate nucleated cell counts. Clones were read by immunoSEQ multiplex PCR, and TCRdb kept only the in-frame ones, dropping some. D and trimming were read from the DNA, whereas the V and J calls and clone size are those reported in that table. The repertoire includes 150,000 to 200,000 clones, 70% to 90% of them detected once, and around 3% sits in the top ten.

The V gene is TRBV11-2, the J gene TRBJ2-7; possible D gene TRBD1, 5 bases. The receptor comes from a man in his 60s with acute or convalescent COVID-19. Sequences were obtained from peripheral blood. The DNA for the CDR3 is TGTGCCAGCAGCTCCGTCTTGGGGCAGGGTGAAACAAACGAGCAGTACTTC. This encodes CASSSVLGQGETNEQYF.